This T cell receptor (beta chain) was sequenced for a study of T cell repertoires in cytomegalovirus infection. As for the study in general: Use of recently identified HLA-C-restricted and well-studied HLA-B-restricted CMV epitopes was part of the study.

J was trimmed by 1 base and V by 6 bases; bases with no gene match: 6. CDR3 length equals 15 residues. TCRdb called the reads again in MiXCR, with one record for every CDR3 protein. The repertoire has about 350,000 distinct CDR3 sequences, approximately 35% of them found once; the top ten carry approximately 13%. Many counts were recorded for this clonotype. Its antigen is still unknown. The receptor comes from a human donor in good health (CMV status not recorded). Some clones in this sample may be carry-over from other donors' samples. This sequence joins TRBV12-3 or TRBV12-4 and TRBJ1-2, with 9 bases matching TRBD1. Sample: cultured PBMCs, taken from culture after CMV antigen stimulation. The CDR3 spells CASSPGDRVNYGYTF. The CDR3 nucleotides read TGTGCCAGCAGCCCGGGGGACAGGGTTAACTATGGCTACACCTTC.